Listed below are T cell receptor beta chains from one sample, sequenced in a study of beta chain features in type 1 diabetes. The method was immunoSEQ multiplex PCR; TCRdb's version includes in-frame clones alone and lacks a portion of them. This table holds more than 250,000 clones, roughly 22% found once. The specimen was naive CD4+ T cells from blood. All receptors come from a woman between 35 and 50 years old with type 1 diabetes. CDR3s include the opening cysteine and the closing phenylalanine or tryptophan. Each record gives: V gene, J gene, CDR3 protein.

V gene: TRBV7-2; J gene: TRBJ1-2; CDR3 protein: CASSPQENYGYTF
V gene: TRBV4-3; J gene: TRBJ1-6; CDR3 protein: CASSQAAAGNSPLHF
V gene: TRBV5-8; J gene: TRBJ1-2; CDR3 protein: CASSLPYGSGGYGYTF
V gene: TRBV28; J gene: TRBJ2-5; CDR3 protein: CASSLGTGGLETQYF
V gene: TRBV25-1; J gene: TRBJ1-6; CDR3 protein: CASSEKGARNSPLHF
V gene: TRBV7-6; J gene: TRBJ2-5; CDR3 protein: CASSRWAETQYF
V gene: TRBV19; J gene: TRBJ1-2; CDR3 protein: CASSMDSSWPNYGYTF
V gene: TRBV7-9; J gene: TRBJ1-5; CDR3 protein: CASSLGQPNQPQHF
V gene: TRBV18; J gene: TRBJ2-5; CDR3 protein: CASSPTQAETQYF
V gene: TRBV28; J gene: TRBJ2-1; CDR3 protein: CAGGLAGINEQFF
V gene: TRBV4-2; J gene: TRBJ2-7; CDR3 protein: CASSQDIPRVGLAGFSYEQYF
V gene: TRBV18; J gene: TRBJ2-1; CDR3 protein: CASSPDEGGDFF
V gene: TRBV5-6; J gene: TRBJ2-1; CDR3 protein: CASSPRQVYNEQFF
V gene: TRBV28; J gene: TRBJ2-6; CDR3 protein: CASSQQSAGANVLTF
V gene: TRBV28; J gene: TRBJ1-1; CDR3 protein: CASSPMWSAAGTATEAFF
V gene: TRBV7-2; J gene: TRBJ2-1; CDR3 protein: CASSLLATYMAYNEQFF
V gene: TRBV29-1; J gene: TRBJ2-6; CDR3 protein: CSVEGGTGDSGANVLTF
V gene: TRBV29-1; J gene: TRBJ2-1; CDR3 protein: CSVIPQGQFPSYNEQFF
V gene: TRBV7-9; J gene: TRBJ2-5; CDR3 protein: CASSLASLAGVETQYF
V gene: TRBV19; J gene: TRBJ1-6; CDR3 protein: CASSSGQGNNSPLHF
V gene: TRBV7-3; J gene: TRBJ1-1; CDR3 protein: CASSPGRGTEAFF
V gene: TRBV11-2; J gene: TRBJ1-5; CDR3 protein: CASSLKGAQPQHF
V gene: TRBV29-1; J gene: TRBJ2-1; CDR3 protein: CSVEVGTGSSYNEQFF
V gene: TRBV7-9; J gene: TRBJ1-5; CDR3 protein: CASSTTTGTVDQPQHF
V gene: TRBV4-3; J gene: TRBJ1-6; CDR3 protein: CASSQDQAIFSPLHF
V gene: TRBV5-4; J gene: TRBJ1-2; CDR3 protein: CASSLFAGQTNYGYTF
V gene: TRBV18; J gene: TRBJ1-5; CDR3 protein: CASSPFGASNQPQHF
V gene: TRBV4-1; J gene: TRBJ2-1; CDR3 protein: CASSSPTGGLSSYNEQFF
V gene: TRBV4-3; J gene: TRBJ2-7; CDR3 protein: CASSQETSGEQYF
V gene: TRBV4-1; J gene: TRBJ2-7; CDR3 protein: CASSQEGRNSYEQYF
V gene: TRBV4-3; J gene: TRBJ2-1; CDR3 protein: CASSQEEGQFYNEQFF
V gene: TRBV5-4; J gene: TRBJ1-1; CDR3 protein: CASSFQGARGNTEAFF
V gene: TRBV30; J gene: TRBJ2-1; CDR3 protein: CAWGTTGNEQFF